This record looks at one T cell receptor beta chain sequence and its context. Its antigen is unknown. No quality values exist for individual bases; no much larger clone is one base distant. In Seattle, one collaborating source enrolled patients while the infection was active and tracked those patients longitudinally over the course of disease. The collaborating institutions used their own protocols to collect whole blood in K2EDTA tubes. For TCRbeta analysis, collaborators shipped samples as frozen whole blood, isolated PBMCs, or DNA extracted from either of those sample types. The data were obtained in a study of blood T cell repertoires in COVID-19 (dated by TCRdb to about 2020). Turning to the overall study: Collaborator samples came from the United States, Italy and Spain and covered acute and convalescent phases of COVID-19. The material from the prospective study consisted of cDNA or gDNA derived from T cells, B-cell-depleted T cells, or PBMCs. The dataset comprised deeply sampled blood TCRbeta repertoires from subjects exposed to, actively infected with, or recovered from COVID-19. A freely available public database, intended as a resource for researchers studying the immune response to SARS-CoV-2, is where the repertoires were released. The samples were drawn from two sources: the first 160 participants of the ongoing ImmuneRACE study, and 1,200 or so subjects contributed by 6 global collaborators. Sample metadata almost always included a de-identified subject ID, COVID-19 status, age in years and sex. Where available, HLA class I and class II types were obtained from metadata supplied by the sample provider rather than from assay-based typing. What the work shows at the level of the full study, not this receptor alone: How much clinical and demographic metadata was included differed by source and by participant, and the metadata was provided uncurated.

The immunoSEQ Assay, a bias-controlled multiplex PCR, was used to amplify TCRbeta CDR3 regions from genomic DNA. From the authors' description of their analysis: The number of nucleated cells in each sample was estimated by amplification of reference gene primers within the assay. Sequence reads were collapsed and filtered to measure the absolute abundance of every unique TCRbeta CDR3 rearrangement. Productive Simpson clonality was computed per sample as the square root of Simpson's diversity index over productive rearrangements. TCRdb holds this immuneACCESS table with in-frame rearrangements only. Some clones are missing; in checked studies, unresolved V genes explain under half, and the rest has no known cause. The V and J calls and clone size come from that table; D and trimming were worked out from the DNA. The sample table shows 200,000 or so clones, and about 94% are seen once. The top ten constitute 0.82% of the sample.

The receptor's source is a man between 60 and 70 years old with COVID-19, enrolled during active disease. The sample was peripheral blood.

The CDR3 in this case is CASSRQGTNTGELFF. The base sequence is TGTGCCAGCAGCCGACAGGGGACGAACACCGGGGAGCTGTTTTTT. The rearrangement joined TRBV11-1 to TRBJ2-2; 8 junctional bases match TRBD1. For CDR1 and CDR2, the germline V gene (reference sequence) lists SGHAT and FQDESV. The germline V and J ends show losses of 5 bases and 0 bases respectively, and no gene match explains 2 bases of the junction. The CDR3 goes from the cysteine to the phenylalanine over 15 residues. Only the CDR3 portion is preserved as DNA: 45 bases, with reading frame beginning at the first base.